A selection of T cell receptor beta chains follows, all from one sample in a study of graft-versus-host responses after intestinal transplantation. The data were produced by immunoSEQ multiplex PCR, yet TCRdb's version contains in-frame clones alone and is incomplete. The top ten clones hold around a fifth of a sample with 25,000 to 35,000 clones, about 80% of them seen once. Their cognate antigens are unknown. This material consisted of unstimulated CD8+ T cells sorted from spleen or lymph node cells, taken before intestinal transplant. The receptors originated from a human donor who received an intestinal transplant. Each CDR3 is given with its conserved first and last residue. A D gene is named only where the DNA matches it firmly. The size of a clone is reported for some rows only, either as once, few or many, or as a class for expanded clones.

TRBD1,TRBV28,NA,TRBJ2-7,TGTGCCAGCAGTTCCGAGGGTACAGGGGCCCCAGAGCAGTACTTC,CASSSEGTGAPEQYF
NA,TRBV7-9,NA,TRBJ2-3,TGTGCCAGCAGCCCCGGGGGAGTCACAGATACGCAGTATTTT,CASSPGGVTDTQYF
NA,TRBV5-8,once,TRBJ2-2,TGTGCCAGCAGCTTGCGAGGGAAGGTGAACACCGGGGAGCTGTTTTTT,CASSLRGKVNTGELFF
NA,TRBV28,NA,TRBJ1-5,TGTGCCACTCGTTTTCTAGGGGTGACCAATCAGCCCCAGCATTTT,CATRFLGVTNQPQHF
NA,TRBV27,NA,TRBJ2-1,TGTGCCAGCAGTTTATCAGACAAATACAATGAGCAGTTCTTC,CASSLSDKYNEQFF
NA,TRBV28,NA,TRBJ2-1,TGTGCCAGCAGTCCATTCTACAATGAGCAGTTCTTC,CASSPFYNEQFF
NA,TRBV5-4,NA,TRBJ2-7,TGTGCCAGCAGCTTCACCCCGGCCTACGAGCAGTACTTC,CASSFTPAYEQYF
NA,TRBV5-1,once,TRBJ2-5,TGCGCCAGCAGCTTGGGGGGCCGTGAGACCCAGTACTTC,CASSLGGRETQYF
TRBD1,TRBV7-8,NA,TRBJ2-7,TGTGCCAGCAGCTCTGGTCCCGGGACAGGGAACGAGCAGTACTTC,CASSSGPGTGNEQYF
NA,TRBV6-5,NA,TRBJ2-1,TGTGCCAGCAGTTACTCATCGGGGTCCTACAATGAGCAGTTCTTC,CASSYSSGSYNEQFF
TRBD2,TRBV19,NA,TRBJ2-7,TGTGCCAGTAGTACGCCCCGGGCGGGGGTCTACGAGCAGTACTTC,CASSTPRAGVYEQYF
NA,TRBV6-5,NA,TRBJ2-3,TGTGCCAGCAGTTCCCGGACTAGCACAGATACGCAGTATTTT,CASSSRTSTDTQYF
NA,TRBV7-9,NA,TRBJ1-4,TGTGCCAGCAGCTCTCGGGGAGGGGAGGAAAAACTGTTTTTT,CASSSRGGEEKLFF
TRBD2,TRBV19,NA,TRBJ2-1,TGTGCCAGTAGTCTCGTAGCGGGGGGGAACAATGAGCAGTTCTTC,CASSLVAGGNNEQFF
NA,TRBV7-9,NA,TRBJ1-5,TGTGCCAGCAGCGGACCTTATGACGGGGGACAGCCCCAGCATTTT,CASSGPYDGGQPQHF
NA,TRBV29-1,NA,TRBJ2-7,TGCAGCGCCACGGGATACGAGCAGTACTTC,CSATGYEQYF
TRBD1,TRBV11-2,NA,TRBJ1-1,TGTGCCAGCAGCTTTGGGACAGCCAACTCCATGAACACTGAAGCTTTCTTT,CASSFGTANSMNTEAFF
NA,TRBV15,NA,TRBJ2-7,TGTGCCACCAGCCCCGGACCGTTCACGGAGCGGGCTCCCTACGAGCAGTACTTC,CATSPGPFTERAPYEQYF
TRBD1,TRBV7-6,NA,TRBJ2-7,TGTGCCAGCGACTCATTAAAAACGACAGGGTCCCACGAGCAGTACTTC,CASDSLKTTGSHEQYF
NA,TRBV9,NA,TRBJ2-5,TGTGCCAGCAGCGTAGGTGTCGGTCCCGGAGAGACCCAGTACTTC,CASSVGVGPGETQYF
TRBD2,TRBV19,NA,TRBJ2-7,TGTGCCAGTAGTATAGATCGGGGACTACCTTTGGGTGAGCAGTACTTC,CASSIDRGLPLGEQYF